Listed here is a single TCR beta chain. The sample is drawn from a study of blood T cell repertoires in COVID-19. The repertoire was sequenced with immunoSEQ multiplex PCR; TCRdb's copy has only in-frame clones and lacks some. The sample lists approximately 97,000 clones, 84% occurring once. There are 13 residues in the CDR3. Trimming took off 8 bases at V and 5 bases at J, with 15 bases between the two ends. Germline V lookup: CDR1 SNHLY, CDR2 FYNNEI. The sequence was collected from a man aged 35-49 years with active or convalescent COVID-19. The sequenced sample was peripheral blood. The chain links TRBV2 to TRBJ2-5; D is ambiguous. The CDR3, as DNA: TGTGCCAGCCTCGCGGCCCCCCGGGAGACCCAGTACTTC. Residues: CASLAAPRETQYF.